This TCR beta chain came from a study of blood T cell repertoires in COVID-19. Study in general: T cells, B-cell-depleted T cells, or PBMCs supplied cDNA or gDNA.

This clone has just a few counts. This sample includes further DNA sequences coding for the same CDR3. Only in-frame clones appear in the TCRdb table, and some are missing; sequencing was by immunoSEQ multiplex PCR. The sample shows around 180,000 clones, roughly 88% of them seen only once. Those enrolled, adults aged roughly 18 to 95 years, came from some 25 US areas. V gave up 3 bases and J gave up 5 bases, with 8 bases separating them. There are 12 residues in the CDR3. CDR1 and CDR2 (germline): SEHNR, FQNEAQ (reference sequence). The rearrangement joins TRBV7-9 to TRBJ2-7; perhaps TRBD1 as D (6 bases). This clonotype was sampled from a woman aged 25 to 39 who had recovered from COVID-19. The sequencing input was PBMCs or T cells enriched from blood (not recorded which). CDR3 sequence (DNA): TGTGCCAGCAGCTTGACAGGTGACGAGCAGTACTTC. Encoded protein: CASSLTGDEQYF.